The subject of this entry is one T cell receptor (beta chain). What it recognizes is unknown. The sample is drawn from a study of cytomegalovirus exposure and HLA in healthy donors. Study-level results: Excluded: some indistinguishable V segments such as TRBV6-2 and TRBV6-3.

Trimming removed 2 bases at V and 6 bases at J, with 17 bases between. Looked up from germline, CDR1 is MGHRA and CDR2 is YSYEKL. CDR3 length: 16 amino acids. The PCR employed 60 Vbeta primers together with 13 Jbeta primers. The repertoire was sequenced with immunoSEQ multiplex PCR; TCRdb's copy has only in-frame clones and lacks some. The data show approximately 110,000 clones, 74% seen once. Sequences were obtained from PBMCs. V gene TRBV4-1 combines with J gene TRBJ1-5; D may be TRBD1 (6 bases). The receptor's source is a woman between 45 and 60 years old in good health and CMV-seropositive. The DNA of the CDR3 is TGCGCCAGCAGCCAAAAGGGGGGGGGCAAGAGTCAGCCCCAGCATTTT. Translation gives CASSQKGGGKSQPQHF.